These 5 T cell receptor beta chains originate from one sample sequenced in a study of blood T cell repertoires in COVID-19. The protocol was immunoSEQ multiplex PCR, while the TCRdb copy is restricted to in-frame clones and leaves out a portion. The sample lists about 190,000 clones, roughly 78% seen once, with 2.5% to 3.5% in the top ten. Sequencing was carried out using peripheral blood. These receptors all stem from an elderly woman with active or convalescent COVID-19.

The chain combines TRBV6-2 or TRBV6-3 with TRBJ2-7, with no clear D. The CDR3 loop spans 15 amino acids. V lost 6 bases and J 2 bases, leaving 17 bases between the germline ends. Per germline, CDR1 MNHEY and CDR2 SVGEGT. CDR3 residues: CASSTARFYTYEQYF. In DNA, the CDR3 is TGTGCCAGCAGCACCGCCCGTTTTTACACCTACGAGCAGTACTTC.

V usage is TRBV13 and J usage is TRBJ1-2, with no clear D. The CDR3 runs to 15 residues. Germline values: CDR1 PRHDT, CDR2 FYEKMQ (reference sequence). Deletions cut 2 bases from V and 6 bases from J, with 16 bases between. The CDR3 region has the DNA TGTGCCAGCAGCTTAAGAGATAGCCGGGGTGATGGCTACACCTTC. It translates to CASSLRDSRGDGYTF.

CDR3 sequence reads: CASSQGTVNNEQFF. The CDR3 DNA reads TGTGCCAGCAGCCAAGGGACAGTAAATAATGAGCAGTTCTTC. The V call is TRBV3-1 (or the pseudogene TRBV3-2), the J call TRBJ2-1, with D possibly matching TRBD1 (6 bases). This CDR3 is 14 amino acids long. Germline CDR1 is LGHDT and CDR2 is YNNKEL (reference sequence). V was cut by 1 base and J by 7 bases, with 11 bases left in between.

The rearrangement links TRBV20-1 to TRBJ1-2, with D possibly matching TRBD1 (5 bases). V was pared by 3 bases and J by 2 bases, with 13 bases between. There are 14 residues in the CDR3. The germline CDR1 and CDR2 sequences are DFQATT and SNEGSKA (reference sequence). The CDR3 protein is CSASHWGRNYGYTF. The DNA for the CDR3 is TGCAGTGCTAGTCATTGGGGCAGAAACTATGGCTACACCTTC.

This rearrangement joins TRBV5-4 to TRBJ1-1; weak D call: TRBD1 (6 bases). CDR1 and CDR2 from the germline V gene are SGHNT and YYREEE (reference sequence). V dropped 1 base and J dropped 4 bases, with 8 bases sitting between them. The CDR3 covers 13 residues. The CDR3 DNA is TGTGCCAGCAGCTTGACAGGGCCCACTGAAGCTTTCTTT. It translates to CASSLTGPTEAFF. The full variable domain, with the rest looked up from reference TRBV5-4 and TRBJ1-1, is ETGVTQSPTHLIKTRGQQVTLRCSSQSGHNTVSWYQQALGQGPQFIFQYYREEENGRGNFPPRFSGLQFPNYSSELNVNALELDDSALYLCASSLTGPTEAFFGQGTRLTVV.